This T cell receptor beta chain emerged from a study of shared clonotypes between healthy human individuals. Study outcomes and limitations: As a rule, naive subsets had a larger estimated richness than memory subsets.

Libraries were prepared by immunoSEQ multiplex PCR; TCRdb keeps only in-frame clonotypes and omits some of them. The table records fewer than 1 million clones, about 96% of them present only once. A word on this clone: Its target is unknown.

Naive CD8 cells were CD45RO-negative, positively selected for CCR7, excluding terminally differentiated effector memory CD45RA+ cells. Germline assignment: CDR1 WNHNN and CDR2 SYGVQD (reference sequence). Between the trimmed V and J ends, which lost 10 bases and 4 bases, there was a span of 13 bases. This CDR3 contains 13 residues. The specimen was naive CD8+ T cells sorted from blood. This sequence originates from a young man in good health. The genes are TRBV10-1 and TRBJ2-2; D call uncertain. In DNA, the CDR3 is TGCGCCACCTCAGAGAGAATCACCGGGGAGCTGTTTTTT. Residues: CATSERITGELFF.